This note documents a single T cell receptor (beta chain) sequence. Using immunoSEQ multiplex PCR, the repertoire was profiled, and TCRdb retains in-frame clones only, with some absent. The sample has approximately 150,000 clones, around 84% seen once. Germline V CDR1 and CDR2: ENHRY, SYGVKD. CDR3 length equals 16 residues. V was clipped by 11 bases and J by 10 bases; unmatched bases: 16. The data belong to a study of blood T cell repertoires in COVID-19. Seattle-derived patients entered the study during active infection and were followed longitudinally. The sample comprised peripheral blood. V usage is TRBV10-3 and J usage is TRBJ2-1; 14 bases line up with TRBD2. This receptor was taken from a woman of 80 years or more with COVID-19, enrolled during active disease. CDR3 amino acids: CAVRLAGGADAGEQFF. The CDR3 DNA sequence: TGTGCCGTAAGACTAGCGGGAGGGGCTGATGCGGGAGAGCAGTTCTTC.